These T cell receptor beta chains were read from a single sample in a study of CD8+ T cells in alopecia areata. Sequenced by immunoSEQ multiplex PCR; TCRdb stores in-frame clones only, minus some. Found here are about 190,000 clones, 50% to 60% of them singletons; the top ten hold 14% to 15%. Material: CD4+ T cells sorted from blood, obtained at week 0. The source is a human donor with alopecia areata. Each CDR3 is given with its conserved first and last residue. D genes are given only for firm matches. Clone size is stated in some rows and not others, as once, few, many or a class when expanded.

TRBJ1-1 TRBD1 NA TRBV29-1 CSALGTGSTEAFF TGCAGCGCTCTAGGGACAGGGAGTACTGAAGCTTTCTTT
TRBJ1-6 NA NA TRBV5-1 CASSSSGTPGDSPLHF TGCGCCAGCAGCTCCTCCGGGACCCCGGGGGATTCACCCCTCCACTTT
TRBJ2-5 NA NA TRBV7-6 CASRQLETQYF TGTGCCAGCAGGCAATTGGAGACCCAGTACTTC
TRBJ2-3 TRBD2 NA TRBV29-1 CSVEEGWASGAADTQYF TGCAGCGTTGAAGAGGGCTGGGCTAGCGGGGCCGCAGATACGCAGTATTTT
TRBJ2-7 TRBD1 NA TRBV7-8 CASSTRTGAYEQYF TGTGCCAGCAGCACCCGGACAGGGGCTTACGAGCAGTACTTC
TRBJ1-5 TRBD1 NA TRBV18 CASSPQGGNQPQHF TGTGCCAGCTCACCGCAGGGGGGGAATCAGCCCCAGCATTTT
TRBJ1-4 NA NA TRBV7-9 CASSLTQATNEKLFF TGTGCCAGCAGCTTAACACAGGCAACTAATGAAAAACTGTTTTTT
TRBJ1-2 NA NA TRBV29-1 CSVDRLKYSNYGYTF TGCAGCGTTGATAGGCTGAAGTACTCTAACTATGGCTACACCTTC
TRBJ2-7 NA NA TRBV5-1 CASSTGTYEQYF TGCGCCAGCAGCACGGGGACCTACGAGCAGTACTTC
TRBJ2-2 NA NA TRBV29-1 CSFRTAANTGELFF TGCAGCTTCCGGACAGCAGCGAACACCGGGGAGCTGTTTTTT
TRBJ2-1 TRBD1 NA TRBV27 CASSLSGQGAGEQFF TGTGCCAGCAGTTTATCTGGACAGGGGGCTGGTGAGCAGTTCTTC
TRBJ1-5 NA NA TRBV15 CATSSSSSPEPQHF TGTGCCACCAGCAGTAGTAGCAGTCCGGAACCCCAGCATTTT
TRBJ1-2 NA NA TRBV25-1 CASSDQYELYGYTF TGTGCCAGCAGTGATCAATACGAGCTCTATGGCTACACCTTC
TRBJ1-5 NA NA TRBV29-1 CSVGGLSGDQPQHF TGCAGCGTTGGCGGTCTTTCTGGTGACCAGCCCCAGCATTTT
TRBJ2-2 TRBD2 medium-sized TRBV29-1 CSVVTGTSGSGELFF TGCAGCGTTGTTACCGGGACTAGCGGTTCCGGGGAGCTGTTTTTT
TRBJ2-7 NA NA TRBV5-1 CASSFTGISYEQYF TGCGCCAGCAGCTTCACGGGGATTTCATACGAGCAGTACTTC
TRBJ1-2 NA NA TRBV15 CATSRGGGNGYTF TGTGCCACCAGCAGAGGAGGGGGTAACGGCTACACCTTC
TRBJ2-7 TRBD1 NA TRBV29-1 CSVRQGGGYEQYF TGCAGCGTAAGACAGGGGGGAGGCTACGAGCAGTACTTC
TRBJ2-5 NA few TRBV7-9 CASSGETQYF TGTGCCAGCAGCGGGGAGACCCAGTACTTC
TRBJ1-2 NA NA TRBV11-2 CASSPGGSHESYGYTF TGTGCCAGCAGCCCTGGGGGTTCCCACGAGAGCTATGGCTACACCTTC
TRBJ2-3 NA NA TRBV30 CAWSGAPRGDTQYF TGTGCCTGGAGTGGGGCCCCGAGAGGAGATACGCAGTATTTT
TRBJ2-2 NA NA TRBV29-1 CSARDPLGTGELFF TGCAGCGCCCGTGACCCCTTGGGGACCGGGGAGCTGTTTTTT
TRBJ1-2 NA NA TRBV4-1 CASSPRGDYGYTF TGCGCCAGCAGCCCCCGGGGGGACTATGGCTACACCTTC
TRBJ2-7 NA few TRBV10-3 CAISDSDFRYF TGTGCCATCAGTGATTCGGACTTTCGGTACTTC
TRBJ2-7 TRBD1 NA TRBV4-1 CASSLRTGDEQYF TGTGCCAGCAGCCTTAGGACAGGGGACGAGCAGTACTTC
TRBJ2-5 TRBD2 NA TRBV5-1 CASSLEPGLATQETQYF TGCGCCAGCAGCTTGGAACCGGGACTAGCTACCCAAGAGACCCAGTACTTC
TRBJ1-1 TRBD1 few TRBV10-3 CAISAGQGVNTEAFF TGTGCCATCAGTGCTGGACAGGGAGTGAACACTGAAGCTTTCTTT
TRBJ2-7 NA once TRBV11-2 CASSLDRYEQYF TGTGCCAGCAGCTTAGACCGATACGAGCAGTACTTC
TRBJ2-3 NA NA TRBV9 CASSVAGMGTDTQYF TGTGCCAGCAGCGTAGCAGGGATGGGCACAGATACGCAGTATTTT
TRBJ1-2 NA few TRBV10-3 CAITEGSGFGYTF TGTGCCATCACCGAGGGGTCAGGGTTCGGCTACACCTTC
TRBJ1-1 NA once TRBV29-1 CSASEAFF TGCAGCGCCTCTGAAGCTTTCTTT
TRBJ2-7 TRBD2 few TRBV4-1 CASSIPGLAGGEQYF TGCGCCAGCAGCATACCGGGACTAGCGGGGGGGGAGCAGTACTTC
TRBJ2-2 NA NA TRBV29-1 CSVRGPGELFF TGCAGCGTTAGGGGCCCCGGGGAGCTGTTTTTT
TRBJ2-5 NA NA TRBV5-1 CASSRVIQETQYF TGCGCCAGCAGCCGGGTCATCCAAGAGACCCAGTACTTC
TRBJ1-5 NA NA TRBV6-6 CASGWGVDQPQHF TGTGCCAGCGGGTGGGGGGTAGATCAGCCCCAGCATTTT
TRBJ2-7 NA once TRBV4-2 CASSQGLVSDYEQHF TGTGCCAGCAGCCAAGGCCTGGTTAGTGACTACGAGCAGCACTTC
TRBJ2-5 NA NA TRBV7-9 CASSSFKAGRVETQYF TGTGCCAGCAGCTCCTTCAAGGCGGGTCGCGTAGAGACCCAGTACTTC
TRBJ2-7 NA NA TRBV29-1 CSVEGQGYHEQYF TGCAGCGTTGAAGGGCAGGGATACCACGAGCAGTACTTC
TRBJ2-4 NA few TRBV2 CASSETLHIQYF TGTGCCAGCAGTGAGACTCTCCACATTCAGTACTTC
TRBJ2-5 TRBD1 NA TRBV29-1 CSVGQGGRQETQYF TGCAGCGTTGGACAGGGGGGACGGCAAGAGACCCAGTACTTC
TRBJ1-2 TRBD1 NA TRBV12-5 CASGFDRGGYTF TGTGCTAGTGGTTTCGACAGGGGTGGCTACACCTTC
TRBJ1-6 NA NA TRBV4-1 CASSQGLGNSPLHF TGCGCCAGCAGCCAAGGCTTGGGAAATTCACCCCTCCACTTT
TRBJ2-3 TRBD2 NA TRBV7-9 CASSSSGGSTDTQYF TGTGCCAGCAGTTCTAGCGGGGGGAGCACAGATACGCAGTATTTT
TRBJ2-5 NA NA TRBV6-6 CASSYGGRGETQYF TGTGCCAGCAGTTACGGGGGCAGAGGAGAGACCCAGTACTTC
TRBJ2-3 NA NA TRBV15 CATSRDFATQYF TGTGCCACCAGCAGAGATTTTGCCACGCAGTATTTT
TRBJ1-1 NA NA TRBV29-1 CSSSSGGGLMEAFF TGCAGCAGTTCGAGTGGGGGCGGTCTCATGGAAGCTTTCTTT